The next 29 T cell receptor beta chains were all read from a single sample in a study of chemoradiotherapy in HPV16-positive cancers. Only in-frame clones appear in the TCRdb table, and some are missing; sequencing was by immunoSEQ multiplex PCR. Among 4,000 to 6,500 clones listed, 70% to 85% were seen once. The material was tumor tissue, obtained from a patient who underwent chemoradiotherapy. These receptor sequences come from a human donor with HPV-associated anogenital cancer.

The chain links TRBV27 to TRBJ2-5, with D possibly TRBD1 on 6 matching bases. Trimming pared 6 bases from V and 5 bases from J, leaving 16 bases between. The CDR3 runs 14 residues. Germline V gene data show CDR1 as MNHEY and CDR2 as SMNVEV (reference sequence). Written as DNA, the CDR3 is TGTGCCAGCAGGCTGATACAGGGCTGGGAGACCCAGTACTTC. This gives the protein CASRLIQGWETQYF.

The chain links TRBV7-6 to TRBJ1-1; D is uncertain. This CDR3 comprises 14 residues. V was shortened by 2 bases and J by 5 bases, with 12 bases between the two germline ends. The germline CDR1 and CDR2 sequences are SGHVS and FNYEAQ. The CDR3 region is CASSLTGFVTEAFF. DNA for the CDR3: TGTGCCAGCAGCTTAACGGGGTTTGTTACTGAAGCTTTCTTT.

CDR3 nucleotide sequence: TGTGCCAGCAGGGCGACAGGGGGCAGGGGCGAGCAGTACTTC. Translation gives CASRATGGRGEQYF. V is TRBV27 and J is TRBJ2-7; 10 nucleotides match TRBD1. The ends lost 6 bases at V and 6 bases at J; junction bases unmatched: 8. The CDR3 runs 14 residues. The germline V gene encodes CDR1 MNHEY and CDR2 SMNVEV (reference sequence).

This chain joins TRBV15 and TRBJ2-1; TRBD2 matches at 7 bases. V dropped 0 bases and J dropped 7; count of bases not matched to a gene: 6. The CDR3 consists of 15 residues. Per germline, CDR1 LNHNV and CDR2 YYDKDF (reference sequence). The CDR3 spells CATSRDLSGVNEQFF. The CDR3 nucleotides are TGTGCCACCAGCAGAGATCTAAGCGGGGTGAATGAGCAGTTCTTC.

The rearrangement links TRBV2 to TRBJ1-2; D perhaps matches TRBD1 (6 bases). The V gene lost 6 bases and the J gene lost 7 bases, with 15 bases spanning the gap. The CDR3 has 13 residues. Germline V gene lookup returns CDR1 SNHLY and CDR2 FYNNEI. The CDR3 sequence: CASRTGLSGGYTF. For the CDR3, the DNA is TGTGCCAGCAGAACAGGGTTATCGGGTGGCTACACCTTC.

This chain uses TRBV20-1 with TRBJ1-2; D ambiguous. Germline V lookup: CDR1 DFQATT, CDR2 SNEGSKA (reference sequence). CDR3 length equals 11 residues. Trimming left V 6 bases short and J 2 bases short, with 7 bases between. The CDR3, as DNA: TGCAGTGCCTACTTAAACTATGGCTACACCTTC. It codes for CSAYLNYGYTF.

V usage is TRBV10-1 and J usage is TRBJ2-7; D not certain. Germline lookup yields CDR1 WNHNN and CDR2 SYGVQD (reference sequence). Trimming left V 3 bases short and J 5 bases short, with 11 bases between. The CDR3 consists of 13 residues. This CDR3 is CASSERPRDEQYF. For the CDR3, the DNA is TGCGCCAGCAGTGAACGGCCCCGGGACGAGCAGTACTTC.

The V and J genes are TRBV5-1 and TRBJ1-1; D uncertain. V lost 5 bases to trimming and J lost 5 bases, with 7 bases between them. The CDR3 consists of 11 residues. Germline V lookup: CDR1 SGHRS, CDR2 YFSETQ. CDR3: CASRLGTEAFF. DNA of the CDR3: TGCGCCAGCAGGCTGGGTACTGAAGCTTTCTTT. Complete variable domain (other parts from reference TRBV5-1 and TRBJ1-1): KAGVTQTPRYLIKTRGQQVTLSCSPISGHRSVSWYQQTPGQGLQFLFEYFSETQRNKGNFPGRFSGRQFSNSRSEMNVSTLELGDSALYLCASRLGTEAFFGQGTRLTVV.

This clone was counted once. The chain couples TRBV7-9 to TRBJ2-2; TRBD2 matches at 8 bases. This CDR3 spans 16 amino acids. J gave up 4 bases and V 2 bases, and 6 bases lay outside the gene matches. Looked up from germline, CDR1 is SEHNR and CDR2 is FQNEAQ (reference sequence). DNA for the CDR3: TGTGCCAGCAGCTTATCCGGCGGGGGGATCACCGGGGAGCTGTTTTTT. It yields the protein CASSLSGGGITGELFF.

This clone was observed a handful of times. This chain connects TRBV5-1 to TRBJ2-7; a weak D match, TRBD1 (6 bases). With 4 bases removed from V and 6 bases from J, the gap between germline ends came to 14 bases. The CDR3 loop spans 13 amino acids. The germline CDR1 and CDR2 sequences are SGHRS and YFSETQ. In DNA form, the CDR3 reads TGCGCCAGCAGCGGGGGACAACTGGGCGAGCAGTACTTC. It yields the protein CASSGGQLGEQYF.

This clone was seen once. The gene calls are TRBV9 and TRBJ2-7; 11 positions agree with TRBD1. This CDR3 has 15 amino acids. The trim removed 4 bases at V and 5 bases at J, leaving 8 bases unmatched. Germline values: CDR1 SGDLS, CDR2 YYNGEE. The CDR3 sequence is CASSPGTGGWDEQYF. The DNA for the CDR3 is TGTGCCAGCAGCCCAGGGACAGGGGGGTGGGACGAGCAGTACTTC.

This clone was observed once. The gene calls are TRBV5-1 and TRBJ1-4; TRBD1 agrees at 11 bases. The CDR3 covers 17 residues. The germline V gene has CDR1 SGHRS and CDR2 YFSETQ. V trimming: 2 bases; J trimming: 2 bases; junction bases outside the gene matches: 5. CDR3 in DNA: TGCGCCAGCAGCTTAAGGACAGGGGGCGCCACTAATGAAAAACTGTTTTTT. Translating gives CASSLRTGGATNEKLFF.

J is TRBJ1-2 and V is TRBV28; D not certain. This CDR3 is built from 11 residues. Germline V lookup: CDR1 MDHEN, CDR2 SYDVKM. V lost 4 bases and J 6 bases, leaving 6 bases between the germline ends. The CDR3 DNA reads as TGTGCCAGCAGTTATAAGGATGGCTACACCTTC. Its protein is CASSYKDGYTF.

The V and J genes are TRBV6-1 and TRBJ2-7, with D perhaps matching TRBD2 (6 bases). The CDR3 runs to 15 residues. Germline V gene data show CDR1 as MNHNS and CDR2 as SASEGT. The V gene lost 4 bases and the J gene lost 2 bases, with 15 bases spanning the gap. The CDR3 coding sequence is TGTGCCAGCAGTGTAGAATTGGCGGGAACCTACGAGCAGTACTTC. It codes for CASSVELAGTYEQYF.

The rearrangement uses TRBV6-1 and TRBJ2-1; 11 bases align to TRBD2. Losses at the gene ends were 3 bases for V and 5 bases for J; bases not matched to a gene: 6. The CDR3 is made up of 16 amino acids. The germline gives CDR1 MNHNS, CDR2 SASEGT. DNA for the CDR3: TGTGCCAGCAGTGACGACGGGACTAGCGGTAACAATGAGCAGTTCTTC. It encodes CASSDDGTSGNNEQFF.

This rearrangement joins TRBV2 to TRBJ2-2; D is possibly TRBD1 or TRBD2 (5 bases each). Trimming cost V 8 bases and J 0 bases, with 10 bases left between them. The length of the CDR3 is 14 residues. From germline, CDR1 is SNHLY and CDR2 FYNNEI. In DNA form, the CDR3 reads TGTGCCAGCCGTCCGGGACCGAACACCGGGGAGCTGTTTTTT. This gives the protein CASRPGPNTGELFF.

In its sample, this clone was seen once. The J gene is TRBJ1-6, the V gene TRBV10-3; D perhaps matches TRBD1 (5 bases). The germline CDR1 and CDR2 sequences are ENHRY and SYGVKD. CDR3 length: 14 amino acids. V was clipped by 0 bases and J by 10 bases, with 10 bases between them. The CDR3 is CAISESGAGSPLHF. The DNA for the CDR3 is TGTGCCATCAGTGAGTCCGGGGCGGGATCACCCCTCCACTTT.

By proportion, this clone is large. In nucleotides, the CDR3 is TGTGCCAGCAGCTCGGGACAGGGAAACGAGCAGTACTTC. It yields the protein CASSSGQGNEQYF. This chain links TRBV13 with TRBJ2-7, with 9 bases matching TRBD1. This CDR3 region has 13 residues. The V segment lost 4 bases and the J segment 5 bases; nucleotides outside the gene matches: 3. CDR1 is PRHDT and CDR2 is FYEKMQ in the germline V gene (reference sequence).

This clone was seen once. For the CDR3, the DNA is TGCGCCAGCAGTGAGACGGGGGCAGGGGTCTCAAATGAGCAGTTCTTC. It specifies CASSETGAGVSNEQFF. V usage is TRBV10-1 and J usage is TRBJ2-1; the D gene could be TRBD1 or TRBD2 (6 bases each). Looked up from germline, CDR1 is WNHNN and CDR2 is SYGVQD (reference sequence). The CDR3 is 16 residues long. Between the trimmed V and J ends, which lost 2 bases and 7 bases, there was a span of 18 bases.

The chain has TRBV9 and TRBJ2-7; tentative D call: TRBD2 (6 bases). The V gene's germline CDR1 is SGDLS and CDR2 YYNGEE. Trimming took off 0 bases at V and 3 bases at J, with 13 bases between the two ends. The CDR3 has 15 residues. CDR3 nucleotides: TGTGCCAGCAGCGTAGGGGACTCAGGGAGCTACGAGCAGTACTTC. It is translated as CASSVGDSGSYEQYF. Variable domain in full (rest from reference TRBV9 and TRBJ2-7): DSGVTQTPKHLITATGQRVTLRCSPRSGDLSVYWYQQSLDQGLQFLIQYYNGEERAKGNILERFSAQQFPDLHSELNLSSLELGDSALYFCASSVGDSGSYEQYFGPGTRLTVT.

In its sample, this clone was seen once. The chain combines TRBV9 with TRBJ1-2; D ambiguous. V was pared by 0 bases and J by 8 bases, with 14 bases between. CDR3 length: 14 amino acids. The V gene's germline CDR1 is SGDLS and CDR2 YYNGEE. CDR3 coding DNA: TGTGCCAGCAGCGTAGGCGGGCCCTCGAGAGGCTACACCTTC. Encoded protein: CASSVGGPSRGYTF.

This clone was observed a handful of times. The chain is built from TRBV29-1 and TRBJ1-2; a weak D match, TRBD1 (5 bases). This CDR3 region has 11 residues. Germline-derived CDR1 and CDR2 are SQVTM and ANQGSEA. Trimming removed 5 bases from V and 2 bases from J, with 6 bases in between. CDR3 sequence (DNA): TGCAGCGTTAACAGGAACTATGGCTACACCTTC. It codes for CSVNRNYGYTF.

This chain links TRBV19 with TRBJ1-5; 8 bases fit TRBD1. Germline CDR1 LNHDA, CDR2 SQIVND (reference sequence). Trimming cost V 5 bases and J 11 bases; bases outside gene matches: 20. CDR3 length: 17 amino acids. CDR3 DNA sequence: TGTGCCAGTAGTGCATCCTTTACCGGGACAGGTGCTCAATCCCAGCATTTT. Translated: CASSASFTGTGAQSQHF.

The gene calls are TRBV28 and TRBJ1-5; D is ambiguous. The CDR3 spans 14 residues. Per germline, CDR1 MDHEN and CDR2 SYDVKM. The V end was cut by 5 bases, the J end by 6 bases, with 14 bases between. The CDR3 DNA follows: TGTGCCAGCAGTCCGCCGGGGTCAGGTCAGCCCCAGCATTTT. Protein: CASSPPGSGQPQHF.

V and J are TRBV11-1 and TRBJ2-3; possibly TRBD2 for D (6 bases). From germline, CDR1 is SGHAT and CDR2 FQDESV (reference sequence). CDR3 length: 14 amino acids. V lost 3 bases to trimming and J lost 5 bases, with 12 bases between them. In DNA, the CDR3 is TGTGCCAGCAGCTTCGGTCCGCGGGGAGATACGCAGTATTTT. Its translation is CASSFGPRGDTQYF.

CDR3 region: CASSLRGRVSLQPQHF. For the CDR3, the DNA is TGTGCCAGCAGTTTAAGGGGCAGGGTAAGTCTTCAGCCCCAGCATTTT. J is TRBJ1-5 and V is TRBV28; a weak D match, TRBD1 (5 bases). The CDR3 has 16 amino acids. Per germline, CDR1 MDHEN and CDR2 SYDVKM. V gave up 2 bases and J gave up 6 bases, with 17 bases separating them.

The genes are TRBV4-1 and TRBJ2-1; maybe TRBD2 (5 bases). V was shortened by 0 bases and J by 8 bases, with 14 bases between the two germline ends. Germline-derived CDR1 and CDR2 are MGHRA and YSYEKL. This CDR3 comprises 15 residues. The CDR3 bases are TGCGCCAGCAGCCAAGATCTAGCCCCCGGGTATGAGCAGTTCTTC. Its translation: CASSQDLAPGYEQFF.

This clone was detected only once. This chain uses TRBV11-2 with TRBJ1-2, with 10 bases lining up with TRBD1. CDR1 is SGHAT and CDR2 is FQNNGV in the germline V gene. The V segment lost 5 bases and the J segment 2 bases; nucleotides outside the gene matches: 5. This CDR3 contains 15 residues. The CDR3 DNA reads as TGTGCCAGCAGCGGAGGGGGACAGGGGAACTATGGCTACACCTTC. This gives the protein CASSGGGQGNYGYTF.

The chain links TRBV11-2 to TRBJ2-6; 7 nucleotides match TRBD2. CDR3 length: 18 residues. V was clipped by 1 base and J by 0 bases; unmatched bases: 6. Germline V gene lookup returns CDR1 SGHAT and CDR2 FQNNGV. The DNA for the CDR3 is TGTGCCAGCAGCTTAGTCACTAGCGCTTACTCTGGGGCCAACGTCCTGACTTTC. It codes for CASSLVTSAYSGANVLTF.